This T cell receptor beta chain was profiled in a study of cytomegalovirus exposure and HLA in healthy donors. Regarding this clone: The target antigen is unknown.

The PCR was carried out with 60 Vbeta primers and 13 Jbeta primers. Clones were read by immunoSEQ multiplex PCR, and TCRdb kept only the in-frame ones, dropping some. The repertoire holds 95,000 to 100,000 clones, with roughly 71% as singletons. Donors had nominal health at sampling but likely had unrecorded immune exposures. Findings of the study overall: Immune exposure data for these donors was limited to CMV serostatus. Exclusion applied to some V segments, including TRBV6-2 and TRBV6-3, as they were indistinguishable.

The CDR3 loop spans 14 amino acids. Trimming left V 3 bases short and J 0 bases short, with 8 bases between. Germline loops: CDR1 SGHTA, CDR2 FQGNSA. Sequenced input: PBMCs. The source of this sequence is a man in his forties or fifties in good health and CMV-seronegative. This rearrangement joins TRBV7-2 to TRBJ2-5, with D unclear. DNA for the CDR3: TGTGCCAGCAGCTTGACACTGTACCAAGAGACCCAGTACTTC. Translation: CASSLTLYQETQYF. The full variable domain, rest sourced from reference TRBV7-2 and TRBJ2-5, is GAGVSQSPSNKVTEKGKDVELRCDPISGHTALYWYRQSLGQGLEFLIYFQGNSAPDKSGLPSDRFSAERTGGSVSTLTIQRTQQEDSAVYLCASSLTLYQETQYFGPGTRLLVL.